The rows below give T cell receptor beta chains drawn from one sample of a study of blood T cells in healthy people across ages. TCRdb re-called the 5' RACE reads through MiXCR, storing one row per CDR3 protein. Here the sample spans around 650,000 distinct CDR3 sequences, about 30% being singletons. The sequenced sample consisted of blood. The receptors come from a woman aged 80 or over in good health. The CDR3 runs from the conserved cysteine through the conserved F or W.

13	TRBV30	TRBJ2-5	CAWSVPVAKTQYF
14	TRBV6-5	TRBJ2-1	CASRRGTGRDEQFF
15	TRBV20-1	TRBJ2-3	CSALLSGRATDTQYF
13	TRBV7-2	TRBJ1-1	CASRKEMNTEAFF
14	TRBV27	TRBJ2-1	CASSQAWGANEQFF
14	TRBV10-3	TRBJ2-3	CAVSNSGVQDTQYF
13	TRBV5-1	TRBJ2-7	CASSLAISYEQYF
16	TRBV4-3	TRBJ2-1	CASSQAAGEPYNEQFF
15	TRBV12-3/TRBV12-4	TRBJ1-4	CASSFRLQGSEKLFF
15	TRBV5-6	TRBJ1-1	CASSPVGVIGTEAFF
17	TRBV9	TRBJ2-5	CASSVEPSGGLKETQYF
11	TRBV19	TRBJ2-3	CATLWSDTQYF
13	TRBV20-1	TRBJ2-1	CSASPGFVNEQFF
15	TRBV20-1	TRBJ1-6	CSARTESSYNSPLHF
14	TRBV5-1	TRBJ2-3	CASIVGARTDTQYF
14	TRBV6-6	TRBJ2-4	CASSYGRESGIQYF
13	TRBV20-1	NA	CSAPEAGVAEQYF
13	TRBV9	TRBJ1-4	CASSVDHNEKLFF
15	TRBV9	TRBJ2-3	CASSVAPLRTDTQYF
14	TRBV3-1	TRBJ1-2	CASTTVRGADGYTF
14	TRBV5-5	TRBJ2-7	CASSPRPGGPEQYF
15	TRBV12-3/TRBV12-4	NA	CASSKWGQGSYEQYF
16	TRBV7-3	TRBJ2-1	CASSSLSGVLSNEQFF
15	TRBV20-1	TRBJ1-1	CSASPGGSVNTEAFF
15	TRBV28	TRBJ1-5	CASRAEQGWNQPQHF
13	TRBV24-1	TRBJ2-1	CATSDRTGTGQFF
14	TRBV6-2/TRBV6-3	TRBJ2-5	CASSPGQGASEQYF
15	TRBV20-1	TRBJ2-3	CSARETSGSTDTQYF
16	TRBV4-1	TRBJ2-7	CASSLIAGGPQDEQYF
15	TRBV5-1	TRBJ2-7	CASSFNGGAYNEQYF
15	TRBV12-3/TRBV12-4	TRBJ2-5	CASSKLRGWGETQYF
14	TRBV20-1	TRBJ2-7	CSANDGVGSYEQYF
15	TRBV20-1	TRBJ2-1	CSAMDSQRVDNEQFF
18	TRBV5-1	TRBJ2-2	CASSLAYRTGGNTGELFF
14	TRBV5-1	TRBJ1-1	CASSPGQQNTEAFF
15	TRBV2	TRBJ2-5	CARGTSGGEAETQYF
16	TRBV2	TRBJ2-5	CASNTRLAGDQETQYF
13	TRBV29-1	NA	CSVMTRQSYEQYF
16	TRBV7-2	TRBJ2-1	CASSLAQGRPYNEQFF
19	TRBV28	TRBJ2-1	CASSLLIGGTSGGANEQFF
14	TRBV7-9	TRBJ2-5	CASSFTSGSNGQYF
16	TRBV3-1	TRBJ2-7	CASSQTWRQGSHEQYF
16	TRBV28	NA	CASSLLSSSGSYEQYF
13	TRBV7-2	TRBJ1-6	CASSLERVSPLHF
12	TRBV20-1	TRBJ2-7	CSARDINNEQYF
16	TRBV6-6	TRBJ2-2	CASTQPQGGNTGELSF
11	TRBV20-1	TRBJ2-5	CSAPRGREQYF
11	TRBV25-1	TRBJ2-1	CASSGGDRARF
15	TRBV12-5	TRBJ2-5	CASGLGVSTQETQYF